The 6 T cell receptor beta chains given below trace back to one sample, sequenced in a study of T cell changes during pregnancy in multiple sclerosis. Repertoires were generated with immunoSEQ multiplex PCR, while TCRdb's copy carries only in-frame clones and drops some. The sample holds approximately 110,000 clones, more than 85% seen once. Sequenced material: peripheral blood, taken after pregnancy. These receptors came from a female donor with multiple sclerosis, enrolled in a pregnancy study.

CDR3 in DNA: TGTGCCAGCAGCTTATTTGAGGTCGGGACTTGGTATTTT. It is translated as CASSLFEVGTWYF. V usage is TRBV7-2 and J usage is TRBJ1-3; maybe TRBD1 (5 bases). Germline loops: CDR1 SGHTA, CDR2 FQGNSA. Trimming shortened V by 2 bases and J by 16 bases, and 18 bases separated the two germline ends. This CDR3 spans 13 amino acids.

The rearrangement uses TRBV27 and TRBJ2-1; 9 nucleotides agree with TRBD2. The CDR3 consists of 15 residues. CDR1 and CDR2 (germline): MNHEY, SMNVEV (reference sequence). With 2 bases clipped from V and 3 bases from J, the junction kept 2 bases outside the gene matches. CDR3 loop: CASSLSSGGYNEQFF. CDR3 nucleotide sequence: TGTGCCAGCAGTTTAAGTAGCGGGGGCTACAATGAGCAGTTCTTC.

The chain links TRBV6-7 to TRBJ2-7; 10 nucleotides match TRBD1. TRBV6-7 belongs to the ORF category, with a function that is uncertain. The CDR3 covers 14 residues. Trimming at V came to 7 bases and at J to 1 base, leaving 4 bases not matched to a gene. CDR3 DNA: TGTGCCAGCACGGGGGACAGGGGATCCTACGAGCAGTACTTC. Its protein product is CASTGDRGSYEQYF.

The J gene is TRBJ1-2, the V gene TRBV5-5; no clear D gene. Deletions cut 0 bases from V and 8 bases from J, with 11 bases between. This CDR3 spans 13 amino acids. The V gene's germline CDR1 is SGHKS and CDR2 YYEKEE (reference sequence). CDR3 residues: CASSLAVSPGYTF. In DNA form, the CDR3 reads TGTGCCAGCAGCTTGGCCGTCTCCCCGGGCTACACCTTC.

The rearrangement uses TRBV5-1 and TRBJ2-3, with a tentative D call TRBD1 (6 bases). Germline CDR1 is SGHRS and CDR2 is YFSETQ. V was cut by 1 base and J by 6 bases, with 21 bases left in between. This CDR3 is 17 amino acids long. The chain's CDR3 is CASSLFEGQGGRDTQYF. CDR3 nucleotides: TGCGCCAGCAGCTTGTTCGAGGGCCAAGGGGGTCGGGATACGCAGTATTTT. Full variable domain (remainder filled in from reference TRBV5-1 and TRBJ2-3): KAGVTQTPRYLIKTRGQQVTLSCSPISGHRSVSWYQQTPGQGLQFLFEYFSETQRNKGNFPGRFSGRQFSNSRSEMNVSTLELGDSALYLCASSLFEGQGGRDTQYFGPGTRLTVL.

The chain recombines TRBV6-1 with TRBJ1-2; 7 bases align to TRBD1. Trimming cost V 5 bases and J 1 base; bases outside gene matches: 7. Germline loops: CDR1 MNHNS, CDR2 SASEGT. This CDR3 spans 15 amino acids. This chain's CDR3 is CASSTGALLNYGYTF. The CDR3 DNA reads as TGTGCCAGCAGTACAGGGGCCCTCCTTAACTATGGCTACACCTTC.